The sample holds a few counts of the clone carrying this T cell receptor beta chain. Antigen: not known. The data derive from a study of beta chain features in type 1 diabetes. Investigators reverse transcribed all isolated RNA, so they sequenced expressed TCRB transcripts. TCRdb's copy holds only in-frame clones and misses some; the assay was immunoSEQ multiplex PCR. The sample includes 350,000 or so clones, 20% of them seen just once. V lost 8 bases and J lost 10; bases outside the gene matches: 14. Germline assignment: CDR1 MDHEN and CDR2 SYDVKM. CDR3 length: 15 amino acids. Study results and caveats: Here, the possible influence of HLA type (on TCRB rearrangement) remained unresolved.

The receptor comes from a woman between 18 and 29 years old in good health. Sequencing used naive CD4+ T cells from blood. The chain joins TRBV28 to TRBJ1-6; 7 nucleotides agree with TRBD1. The CDR3 protein is CASGLPRQGGSPLHF. DNA for the CDR3: TGTGCCAGCGGATTACCGCGACAGGGCGGGTCACCCCTCCACTTT. Combining the CDR3 with reference TRBV28 and TRBJ1-6 gives the whole variable domain DVKVTQSSRYLVKRTGEKVFLECVQDMDHENMFWYRQDPGLGLRLIYFSYDVKMKEKGDIPEGYSVSREKKERFSLILESASTNQTSMYLCASGLPRQGGSPLHFGNGTRLTVT.